This TCR beta chain was documented in a study of cytomegalovirus exposure and HLA in healthy donors. General observations from the study: Being productive about 87% or about 30% of the time was typical of most TCR beta V segments in an earlier analysis. It was only CMV serostatus that was available as immune exposure information. More clonal expansion characterized HLA-associated TCR beta chains than equally common others in a later analysis. In a later analysis, around 18,000 TCR beta sequences were associated with HLA alleles at 0.05 false discovery rate.

About this clone: Its antigen remains unidentified.

The V end was cut by 7 bases, the J end by 1 base, with 19 bases between. This CDR3 region has 16 residues. Looked up from germline, CDR1 is SGHRS and CDR2 is YFSETQ. The study ran its PCR with 60 Vbeta and 13 Jbeta primers. Repertoires were generated with immunoSEQ multiplex PCR, while TCRdb's copy carries only in-frame clones and drops some. Its table lists about 48,000 clones. The clonotype was recovered from a male donor in good health and CMV-seropositive. The V and J genes are TRBV5-1 and TRBJ2-3, with a weak D call TRBD2 (7 bases). Input material: PBMCs. The CDR3 DNA follows: TGCGCCAGCGTCGACGGGGCGGGGGCCCGCACAGATACGCAGTATTTT. This encodes CASVDGAGARTDTQYF.